This T cell receptor (beta chain) was profiled in a study of molecular identifiers for immune sequencing clone quantification. Investigators produced naive CD8 libraries from roughly 20,000 to 1,000,000 sorted cells, drawing on 10%, 30% or 50% RNA. CDR3 size: 17 residues. Germline lookup yields CDR1 SGHTA and CDR2 FQGNSA. As to this clonotype: Antigen unknown. A much larger clone differs from this one at a single base, so this may be a read error.

With listed TCR primers and previously described methods, bulk TCR libraries were prepared. Each CDR3 protein is one row after TCRdb ran MiXCR on the PCR reads. The sample holds about 100,000 distinct CDR3 sequences, roughly a third seen once. Study-wide results and caveats: Researchers reportedly could pick up spiked Jurkat TCR RNA from one cell mixed into some 1 million naive cells.

This chain links TRBV7-2 with TRBJ2-1, with D maybe TRBD2 (5 bases). The end of the DNA aligns better with TRBJ2-7, so the J call may be wrong. This receptor was obtained from a human donor in good health. Some libraries in this study had Jurkat cell RNA spiked in. Sample: naive CD8+ T cells from blood, with Jurkat cell RNA spiked in. The subset was: FACS-sorted CD8+CD4-CCR7+CD45RA+ naive T cells. The CDR3 loop is CASSLAEASLYHNEQYF. Here the CDR3 DNA reads TGTGCCAGCAGCTTAGCGGAGGCTAGCCTTTACCACAATGAGCAGTACTTC.